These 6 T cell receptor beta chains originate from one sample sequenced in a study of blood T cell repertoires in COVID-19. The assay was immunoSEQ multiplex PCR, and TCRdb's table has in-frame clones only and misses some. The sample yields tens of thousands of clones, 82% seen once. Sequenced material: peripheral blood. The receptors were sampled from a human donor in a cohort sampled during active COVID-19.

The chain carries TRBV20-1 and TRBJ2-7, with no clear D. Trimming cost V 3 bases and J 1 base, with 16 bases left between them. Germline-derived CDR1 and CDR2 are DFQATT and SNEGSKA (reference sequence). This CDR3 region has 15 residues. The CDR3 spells CSASSWQPTSYEQYF. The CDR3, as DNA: TGCAGTGCTAGTTCTTGGCAGCCGACATCCTACGAGCAGTACTTC.

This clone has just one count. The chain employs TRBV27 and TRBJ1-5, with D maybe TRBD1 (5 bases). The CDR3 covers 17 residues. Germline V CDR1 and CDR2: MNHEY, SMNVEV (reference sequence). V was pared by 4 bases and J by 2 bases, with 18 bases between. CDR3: CASSSLLHRSRNQPQHF. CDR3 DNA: TGTGCCAGCAGTTCTCTACTCCACAGGTCCCGCAATCAGCCCCAGCATTTT.

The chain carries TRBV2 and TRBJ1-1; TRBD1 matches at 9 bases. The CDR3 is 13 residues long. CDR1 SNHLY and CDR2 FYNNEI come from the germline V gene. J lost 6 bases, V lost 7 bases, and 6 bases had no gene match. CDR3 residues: CASKKTGGSEAFF. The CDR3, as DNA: TGTGCCAGCAAGAAGACAGGGGGTTCTGAAGCTTTCTTT.

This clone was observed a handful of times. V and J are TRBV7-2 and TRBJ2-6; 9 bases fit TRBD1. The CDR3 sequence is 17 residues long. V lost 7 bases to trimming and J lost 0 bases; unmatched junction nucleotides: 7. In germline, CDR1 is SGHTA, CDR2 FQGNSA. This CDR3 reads CASTPGTGNSGANVLTF. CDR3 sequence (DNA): TGTGCCAGCACCCCCGGGACAGGGAACTCTGGGGCCAACGTCCTGACTTTC.

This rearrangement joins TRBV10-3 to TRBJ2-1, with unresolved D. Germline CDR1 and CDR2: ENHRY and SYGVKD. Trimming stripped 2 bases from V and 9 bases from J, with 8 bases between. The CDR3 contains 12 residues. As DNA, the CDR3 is TGTGCCATCAGTGAGCTACTCTTTGAGCAGTTCTTC. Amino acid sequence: CAISELLFEQFF.

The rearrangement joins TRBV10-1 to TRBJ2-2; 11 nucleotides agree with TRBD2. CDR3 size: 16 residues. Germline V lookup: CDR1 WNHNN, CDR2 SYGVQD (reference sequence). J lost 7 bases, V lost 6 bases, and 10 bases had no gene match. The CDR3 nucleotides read TGCGCCAGCAGCCCCACTAGCGGGGGTTTCAGCGGGGAGCTGTTTTTT. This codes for CASSPTSGGFSGELFF.